The T cell receptor (beta chain) under discussion was sequenced for a study of cytomegalovirus exposure and HLA in healthy donors. Study-level background: HLA-typed donors were the source of 80 million to 90 million unique TCRs, which an early data release held.

The PCR made use of 60 Vbeta and 13 Jbeta primers. Libraries were prepared by immunoSEQ multiplex PCR; TCRdb keeps only in-frame clonotypes and omits some of them. This sample has some 90,000 clones, with more than 60% found just once. Germline CDR1 GTSNPN, CDR2 SVGIG (reference sequence). The CDR3 consists of 14 residues. The V end was cut by 0 bases, the J end by 3 bases, with 8 bases between. The sequence was obtained from a man in his thirties or forties in good health and CMV-seronegative. Input material: PBMCs. J is TRBJ2-2 and V is TRBV30; D ambiguous. The CDR3 bases are TGTGCCTGGAGTGTACGGGTGTACACCGGGGAGCTGTTTTTT. Protein product: CAWSVRVYTGELFF.